These 22 T cell receptor beta chains were sequenced from one sample in a study of cytomegalovirus exposure and HLA in healthy donors. The study ran its PCR with 60 Vbeta and 13 Jbeta primers. The method was immunoSEQ multiplex PCR; TCRdb's version includes in-frame clones alone and lacks a portion of them. The data contain roughly 100,000 clones, over 55% of them singletons. Source material: PBMCs. The receptor source for this set is a female donor in good health and CMV-seronegative.

The chain has TRBV6-5 and TRBJ2-2; 8 positions match TRBD2. Germline CDR1 is MNHEY and CDR2 is SVGAGI. This CDR3 is built from 15 residues. The J segment lost 1 base and the V segment lost 6 bases, leaving 4 bases of the junction unmatched. For the CDR3, the DNA is TGTGCCAGCAGACGGGGGGGGTTGAACACCGGGGAGCTGTTTTTT. Translating gives CASRRGGLNTGELFF.

The chain couples TRBV19 to TRBJ2-7; no clear D. The CDR3 sequence is 9 residues long. V lost 5 bases and J lost 9, with 5 bases in between. Germline-derived CDR1 and CDR2 are LNHDA and SQIVND (reference sequence). The CDR3 sequence: CASSLMQYF. In nucleotides, the CDR3 is TGTGCCAGTAGTCTTATGCAGTACTTC.

CDR3 coding DNA: TGTGCCAGCAGCCCCCGACAGCAAGAGACCCAGTACTTC. Translated: CASSPRQQETQYF. The chain joins TRBV7-3 to TRBJ2-5; D is possibly TRBD1 (5 bases). Trimming took off 5 bases at V and 2 bases at J, with 9 bases between the two ends. The CDR3 has 13 residues. The germline V gene encodes CDR1 SGHTA and CDR2 FQGTGA. Supplemented by reference TRBV7-3 and TRBJ2-5, the full variable domain reads GAGVSQTPSNKVTEKGKYVELRCDPISGHTALYWYRQSLGQGPEFLIYFQGTGAADDSGLPNDRFFAVRPEGSVSTLKIQRTERGDSAVYLCASSPRQQETQYFGPGTRLLVL.

V gene TRBV27 combines with J gene TRBJ2-3, with 13 bases aligning to TRBD2. Losses at the gene ends were 4 bases for V and 5 bases for J; bases not matched to a gene: 6. Germline loops: CDR1 MNHEY, CDR2 SMNVEV (reference sequence). This CDR3 is built from 16 residues. CDR3 protein: CASSSWTSGSGDTQYF. As DNA, the CDR3 is TGTGCCAGCAGTTCCTGGACTAGCGGGAGTGGAGATACGCAGTATTTT.

This chain joins TRBV28 and TRBJ1-4, with D hard to call. CDR3 length: 16 amino acids. The V end lost 5 bases, the J end lost 8 bases, and 21 bases lay between the germline ends. The germline V gene has CDR1 MDHEN and CDR2 SYDVKM. The DNA for the CDR3 is TGTGCCAGCAGTCCGGGAGTAAAGGTGGTGAGGGAAAAACTGTTTTTT. Its translation: CASSPGVKVVREKLFF.

The chain carries TRBV4-3 and TRBJ2-2, with TRBD2 matching over 8 bases. Germline CDR1 is LGHNA and CDR2 is YSLEER. The length of the CDR3 is 17 residues. With 0 bases clipped from V and 6 bases from J, the junction kept 9 bases outside the gene matches. The CDR3 nucleotides read TGCGCCAGCAGCCAAGATCTTGCGGGAGGAGTCGCCGGGGAGCTGTTTTTT. This encodes CASSQDLAGGVAGELFF.

The chain recombines TRBV18 with TRBJ2-5, with D perhaps TRBD2 (5 bases). The length of the CDR3 is 13 residues. The germline CDR1 and CDR2 sequences are KGHSH and LQKENI. The V end was cut by 3 bases, the J end by 5 bases, with 10 bases between. The CDR3 DNA is TGTGCCAGCTCACCCGGGAACGCGGAGACCCAGTACTTC. As protein: CASSPGNAETQYF.

This clone occurred a few times. The chain joins TRBV30 to TRBJ2-2, with 7 bases that match TRBD2. V gave up 3 bases and J gave up 4 bases; unmatched junction bases: 14. CDR1 GTSNPN and CDR2 SVGIG come from the germline V gene (reference sequence). The length of the CDR3 is 17 residues. The chain's CDR3 is CAWSRWGEGLGTGELFF. As DNA, the CDR3 is TGTGCCTGGAGCCGCTGGGGGGAGGGCCTGGGCACCGGGGAGCTGTTTTTT.

This clone was seen a handful of times. The rearrangement uses TRBV19 and TRBJ1-2; 7 nucleotides align to TRBD1. CDR3 length: 12 amino acids. After removal of 6 bases from V and 4 bases from J, the junction contained 2 bases not matched to a gene. The germline V gene has CDR1 LNHDA and CDR2 SQIVND (reference sequence). The DNA for the CDR3 is TGTGCCAGTAGGCAGGGGGTCTATGGCTACACCTTC. The encoded protein is CASRQGVYGYTF.

This chain uses TRBV10-1 with TRBJ2-5, with D perhaps matching TRBD2 (6 bases). Trimming removed 2 bases from V and 2 bases from J, with 12 bases in between. CDR1 is WNHNN, CDR2 SYGVQD, per germline (reference sequence). The CDR3 runs to 15 residues. In nucleotides, the CDR3 is TGCGCCAGCAGTGAGCAGCGGGTCGGGCAAGAGACCCAGTACTTC. The encoded protein is CASSEQRVGQETQYF.

The rearrangement joins TRBV4-1 to TRBJ1-2; weak D call: TRBD1 (6 bases). This CDR3 is built from 15 residues. V shed 4 bases and J shed 7 bases, with 19 bases lying between them. Germline values: CDR1 MGHRA, CDR2 YSYEKL. This CDR3 is CASSPGPGENRGYTF. The CDR3, as DNA: TGCGCCAGCAGCCCTGGACCAGGGGAGAACCGTGGCTACACCTTC.

V and J are TRBV6-4 and TRBJ2-5, with D perhaps matching TRBD2 (5 bases). The J call is uncertain, as TRBJ2-7 better fits the DNA end. Germline values: CDR1 MRHNA, CDR2 SNTAGT. CDR3 length: 15 amino acids. CDR3 coding DNA: TGTGCCAGCAGTGACTCGAATGGGAGCTCCTACGAGCAGTACTTC. Encoded protein: CASSDSNGSSYEQYF.

This clone appeared a few times. The chain couples TRBV28 to TRBJ2-1, with 12 bases lining up with TRBD1. This CDR3 contains 15 residues. The germline gives CDR1 MDHEN, CDR2 SYDVKM. After removal of 6 bases from V and 6 bases from J, the junction contained 6 bases not matched to a gene. The CDR3 sequence is CASRPGDRGRNEQFF. DNA for the CDR3: TGTGCCAGCAGGCCCGGGGACAGGGGGCGCAATGAGCAGTTCTTC.

This clone showed up just a few times. V gene TRBV15 combines with J gene TRBJ2-5; D might be TRBD2 (6 bases). Germline assignment: CDR1 LNHNV and CDR2 YYDKDF (reference sequence). Trimming pared 8 bases from V and 5 bases from J, leaving 18 bases between. The CDR3 contains 14 residues. Here the CDR3 reads CATALPGVLETQYF. In nucleotides, the CDR3 is TGTGCCACCGCCTTGCCGGGGGTCCTCGAGACCCAGTACTTC.

The chain joins TRBV5-4 to TRBJ2-1; 8 nucleotides align to TRBD2. With 2 bases clipped from V and 6 bases from J, the junction kept 16 bases outside the gene matches. Germline lookup yields CDR1 SGHNT and CDR2 YYREEE (reference sequence). The CDR3 has 18 amino acids. CDR3 region: CASSLGLRGSGGPNEQFF. In DNA, the CDR3 is TGTGCCAGCAGCTTAGGCTTGAGGGGGAGCGGGGGACCCAATGAGCAGTTCTTC.

The J gene is TRBJ1-1, the V gene TRBV28; D possibly corresponds to TRBD1 (5 bases). V shed 5 bases and J shed 3 bases, with 22 bases lying between them. This CDR3 spans 17 amino acids. Germline-derived CDR1 and CDR2 are MDHEN and SYDVKM. The CDR3 DNA reads as TGTGCCAGCAGTCACCGAACCTACGGGGGTAGAGACACTGAAGCTTTCTTT. It is translated as CASSHRTYGGRDTEAFF. Full variable domain (remainder filled in from reference TRBV28 and TRBJ1-1): DVKVTQSSRYLVKRTGEKVFLECVQDMDHENMFWYRQDPGLGLRLIYFSYDVKMKEKGDIPEGYSVSREKKERFSLILESASTNQTSMYLCASSHRTYGGRDTEAFFGQGTRLTVV.

V usage is TRBV23-1 and J usage is TRBJ1-2; 9 bases are a match to TRBD1. TRBV23-1 is treated as an ORF (open reading frame) with a function not yet certain. This CDR3 has 18 residues. V shed 0 bases, J shed 3 bases, and the junction held 11 bases outside the gene matches. The CDR3 region is CASSQSRGDREEDYGYTF. CDR3 coding DNA: TGCGCCAGCAGTCAATCTCGTGGGGACAGGGAAGAGGACTATGGCTACACCTTC.

The V call is TRBV28, the J call TRBJ1-5; D is uncertain. V was pared by 5 bases and J by 6 bases, with 20 bases between. Germline V CDR1 and CDR2: MDHEN, SYDVKM. This CDR3 is built from 16 residues. CDR3 loop: CASSLPVPFGGQPQHF. CDR3 bases: TGTGCCAGCAGTCTCCCTGTACCCTTTGGAGGTCAGCCCCAGCATTTT.

This clone has just one count. The chain employs TRBV11-3 and TRBJ2-3; TRBD2 agrees at 9 bases. This CDR3 comprises 16 residues. J lost 2 bases, V lost 1 base, and 4 bases had no gene match. Looked up from germline, CDR1 is SGHNT and CDR2 is YENEEA. Written as DNA, the CDR3 is TGTGCCAGCAGCTTAGGAGAGCGGGAGGTCACAGATACGCAGTATTTT. It specifies CASSLGEREVTDTQYF. The entire variable domain, with the rest obtained from reference TRBV11-3 and TRBJ2-3, is as follows: EAGVVQSPRYKIIEKKQPVAFWCNPISGHNTLYWYLQNLGQGPELLIRYENEEAVDDSQLPKDRFSAERLKGVDSTLKIQPAELGDSAVYLCASSLGEREVTDTQYFGPGTRLTVL.

The chain links TRBV19 to TRBJ2-7; TRBD1 matches 12 bases. The germline gives CDR1 LNHDA, CDR2 SQIVND (reference sequence). The length of the CDR3 is 15 residues. The V segment lost 4 bases and the J segment 4 bases; nucleotides outside the gene matches: 5. In DNA form, the CDR3 reads TGTGCCAGTAGTAAGGGGACAGGGGGCGCGTACGAGCAGTACTTC. It encodes CASSKGTGGAYEQYF.

V gene TRBV19 combines with J gene TRBJ2-3; 8 bases line up with TRBD2. The germline V gene encodes CDR1 LNHDA and CDR2 SQIVND (reference sequence). After removal of 3 bases from V and 4 bases from J, the junction contained 9 bases not matched to a gene. This CDR3 comprises 16 residues. CDR3 sequence reads: CASSIQREYLADTQYF. The CDR3 nucleotides read TGTGCCAGTAGTATCCAGCGGGAGTATTTGGCAGATACGCAGTATTTT.

Only a few counts were recorded for this clone. This sequence joins TRBV5-5 and TRBJ2-7; weak D call: TRBD2 (5 bases). The V gene's germline CDR1 is SGHKS and CDR2 YYEKEE (reference sequence). Trimming shortened V by 4 bases and J by 3 bases, and 14 bases separated the two germline ends. The CDR3 is made up of 14 amino acids. The CDR3 DNA follows: TGTGCCAGCAGCAACACCGACTACATCTACGAGCAGTACTTC. Amino acid sequence: CASSNTDYIYEQYF.